There are a few counts of the clone carrying this T cell receptor beta chain. Its antigen is as yet unknown. The record originates from a study of T cell repertoires in cytomegalovirus infection. About the research overall: In the study, CMV epitopes included recently identified HLA-C-restricted and well-studied HLA-B-restricted ones. Shared public TCR beta signatures pointed to both CMV infection and a matching HLA type. Study-level findings and limits: The cumulative frequency of public TCR beta families identified carriers of CMV plus the relevant HLA. The ex vivo response was dominated by HLA-C-restricted CMV-specific TCR beta clonotypes.

This CDR3 is built from 13 residues. The germline V gene encodes CDR1 SGHRS and CDR2 YFSETQ. V shed 5 bases and J shed 6 bases, with 12 bases lying between them. TCRdb re-derived calls from the reads in MiXCR, one entry per CDR3 protein. The table has 650,000 to 900,000 distinct CDR3 sequences, 32% seen once. This chain links TRBV5-1 with TRBJ2-4; maybe TRBD2 (5 bases). The starting material was cultured CD8+ T cells from PBMCs, obtained from culture after CMV antigen stimulation. The clonotype originates from a human donor in good health (CMV status not recorded). Some clones in this sample may be carry-over from other donors' samples. This CDR3 is CASRGPEGNIQYF. CDR3 coding DNA: TGCGCCAGCAGAGGTCCTGAGGGAAACATTCAGTACTTC.